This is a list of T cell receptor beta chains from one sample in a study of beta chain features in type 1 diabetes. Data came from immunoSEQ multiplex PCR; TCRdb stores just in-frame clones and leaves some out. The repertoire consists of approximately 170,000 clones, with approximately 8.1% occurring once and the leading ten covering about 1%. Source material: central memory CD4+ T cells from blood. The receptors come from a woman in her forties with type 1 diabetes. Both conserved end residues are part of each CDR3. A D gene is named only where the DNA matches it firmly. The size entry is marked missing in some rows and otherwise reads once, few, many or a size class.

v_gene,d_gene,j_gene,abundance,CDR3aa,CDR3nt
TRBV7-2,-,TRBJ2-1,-,CASSLHRDNEQFF,TGTGCCAGCAGCCTGCACAGGGACAATGAGCAGTTCTTC
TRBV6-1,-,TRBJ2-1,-,CASSEMGAGLHNEQFF,TGTGCCAGCAGTGAAATGGGAGCGGGCCTACACAATGAGCAGTTCTTC
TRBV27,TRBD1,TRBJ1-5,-,CASSLVAGGSQPQHF,TGTGCCAGCAGTTTAGTAGCAGGGGGTAGTCAGCCCCAGCATTTT
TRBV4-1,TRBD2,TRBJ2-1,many,CASSWAGVPHEQFF,TGCGCCAGCAGCTGGGCGGGGGTACCCCATGAGCAGTTCTTC
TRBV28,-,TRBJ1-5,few,CASSFGAGNQPQHF,TGTGCCAGCAGTTTTGGGGCAGGGAATCAGCCCCAGCATTTT
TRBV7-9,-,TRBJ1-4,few,CASSLWTGENEKLFF,TGTGCCAGCAGCCTTTGGACGGGGGAGAATGAAAAACTGTTTTTT
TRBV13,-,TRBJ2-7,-,CASSWEQGSYEQYF,TGTGCCAGCAGCTGGGAACAGGGTTCCTACGAGCAGTACTTC
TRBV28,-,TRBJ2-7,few,CASSLRRPGRAYEQYF,TGTGCCAGCTCTTTACGGCGGCCAGGGCGTGCCTACGAGCAGTACTTC
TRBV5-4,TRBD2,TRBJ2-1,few,CASSHKRGEQFF,TGTGCCAGCAGCCACAAGCGGGGCGAGCAGTTCTTC
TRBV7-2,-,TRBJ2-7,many,CASSLVKQDEQYF,TGTGCCAGCAGCTTAGTCAAGCAGGACGAGCAGTACTTC
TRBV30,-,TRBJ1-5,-,CAWNRGSEQPQHF,TGTGCCTGGAATCGCGGCTCGGAACAGCCCCAGCATTTT
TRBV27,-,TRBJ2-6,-,CASSYSVTVSGANVLTF,TGTGCCAGCAGTTATTCCGTTACAGTCTCTGGGGCCAACGTCCTGACTTTC
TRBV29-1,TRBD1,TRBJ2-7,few,CSVEDTGGAYEQYF,TGCAGCGTTGAAGACACAGGGGGCGCTTACGAGCAGTACTTC
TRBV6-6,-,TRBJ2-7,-,CASSYPSGDEQYF,TGTGCCAGCAGTTACCCCTCAGGGGACGAGCAGTACTTC
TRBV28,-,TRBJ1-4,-,CASGRQVYRAGGEKLFF,TGTGCCAGCGGGCGGCAGGTTTACAGGGCCGGAGGTGAAAAACTGTTTTTT
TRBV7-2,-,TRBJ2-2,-,CASSPPGNTNTGELFF,TGTGCCAGCAGCCCCCCAGGGAATACGAACACCGGGGAGCTGTTTTTT
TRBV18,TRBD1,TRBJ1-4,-,CASSPYRGSTNEKLFF,TGTGCCAGCTCCCCATACAGGGGGAGCACTAATGAAAAACTGTTTTTT
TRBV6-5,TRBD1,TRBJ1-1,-,CASSYKGAGLNTEAFF,TGTGCCAGCAGTTACAAGGGGGCCGGGTTGAACACTGAAGCTTTCTTT
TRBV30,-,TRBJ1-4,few,CAWTWGRGDEKLFF,TGTGCCTGGACCTGGGGCAGGGGCGATGAAAAACTGTTTTTT
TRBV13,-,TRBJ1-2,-,CASSLVARSSYGYTF,TGTGCCAGCAGCTTAGTAGCCCGGTCGAGCTATGGCTACACCTTC
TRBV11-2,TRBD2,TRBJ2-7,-,CASSGTSASYEQYF,TGTGCCAGCTCCGGGACTAGCGCCTCCTACGAGCAGTACTTC
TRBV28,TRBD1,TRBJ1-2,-,CASSSGTGAFGYTF,TGTGCCAGCAGTTCGGGGACAGGGGCGTTTGGCTACACCTTC
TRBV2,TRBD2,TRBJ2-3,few,CAGAGAGGTDTQYF,TGTGCCGGGGCCGGGGCGGGAGGTACAGATACGCAGTATTTT
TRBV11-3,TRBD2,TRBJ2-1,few,CASSLASGIYNEQFF,TGTGCCAGCAGCCTCGCTAGCGGAATCTACAATGAGCAGTTCTTC
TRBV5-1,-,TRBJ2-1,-,CASAKDRLLNEQFF,TGCGCCAGCGCGAAAGACAGGTTGTTAAATGAGCAGTTCTTC
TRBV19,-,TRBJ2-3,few,CASSQLRRTDTQYF,TGTGCCAGTAGCCAACTACGAAGGACAGATACGCAGTATTTT
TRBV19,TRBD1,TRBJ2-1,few,CASRLQGASNEQFF,TGTGCCAGTAGGTTACAGGGGGCGAGCAATGAGCAGTTCTTC
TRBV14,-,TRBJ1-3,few,CASSKLGNTIYF,TGTGCCAGCAGCAAACTTGGAAACACCATATATTTT
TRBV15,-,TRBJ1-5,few,CATSRDRFNQPQHF,TGTGCCACCAGCAGAGACAGATTCAATCAGCCCCAGCATTTT
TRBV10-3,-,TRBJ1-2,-,CAISESNTYGYTF,TGTGCCATCAGTGAGTCGAACACGTATGGCTACACCTTC
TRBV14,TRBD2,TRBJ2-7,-,CASSRASGRAGEQYF,TGTGCCAGCAGCCGGGCTAGCGGGAGGGCCGGTGAGCAGTACTTC
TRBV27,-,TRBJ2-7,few,CASKRAGEPYEQYF,TGTGCCAGCAAAAGGGCAGGGGAGCCCTACGAGCAGTACTTC
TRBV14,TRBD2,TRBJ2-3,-,CASSQEIGAGDTQYF,TGTGCCAGCAGCCAAGAAATAGGAGCGGGGGATACGCAGTATTTT
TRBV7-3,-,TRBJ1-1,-,CASSPTRGDTEAFF,TGTGCCAGCAGCCCAACCAGGGGCGACACTGAAGCTTTCTTT
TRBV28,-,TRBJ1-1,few,CASSLRAGGRTEAFF,TGTGCCAGCAGTTTAAGGGCCGGGGGGCGCACTGAAGCTTTCTTT
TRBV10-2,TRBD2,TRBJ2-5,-,CASSGLAGARETQYF,TGCGCCAGCAGTGGACTAGCGGGAGCCCGAGAGACCCAGTACTTC
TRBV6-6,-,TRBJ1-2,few,CASRLKDYGYTF,TGTGCCAGCAGACTAAAGGACTATGGCTACACCTTC
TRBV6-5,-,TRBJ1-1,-,CASSLQDTNTEAFF,TGTGCCAGCAGCCTCCAGGACACGAACACTGAAGCTTTCTTT
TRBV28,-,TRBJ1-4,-,CASSLTGEQEKLFF,TGTGCCAGCAGTTTAACTGGGGAGCAGGAAAAACTGTTTTTT
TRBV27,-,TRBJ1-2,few,CASSTGDNLDGYTF,TGTGCCAGCAGTACCGGCGACAACCTGGATGGCTACACCTTC
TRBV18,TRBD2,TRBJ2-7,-,CASHLLAGDHEQYF,TGTGCCTCTCACCTCCTAGCGGGAGATCACGAGCAGTACTTC
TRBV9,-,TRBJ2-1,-,CASSVESRSSYNEQFF,TGTGCCAGCAGCGTAGAATCTCGGAGCTCCTACAATGAGCAGTTCTTC
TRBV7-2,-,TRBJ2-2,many,CASSLGLITGELFF,TGTGCCAGCAGCTTAGGTCTTATCACCGGGGAGCTGTTTTTT
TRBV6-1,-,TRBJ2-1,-,CASSQTVVEQFF,TGTGCCAGCAGCCAGACTGTTGTTGAGCAGTTCTTC
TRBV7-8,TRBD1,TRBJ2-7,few,CASSRRQGSSYEQYF,TGTGCCAGCAGCCGTCGACAGGGTAGCTCCTACGAGCAGTACTTC
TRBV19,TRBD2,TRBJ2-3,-,CASSGLAGNTDTQYF,TGTGCCAGTTCGGGACTAGCGGGCAACACAGATACGCAGTATTTT
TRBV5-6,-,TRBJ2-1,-,CASSPYSGRRSYNEQFF,TGTGCCAGCAGCCCGTATTCGGGTCGGCGGTCCTACAATGAGCAGTTCTTC
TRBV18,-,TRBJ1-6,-,CASSSEDSKALHF,TGTGCCAGCTCAAGCGAGGACAGTAAAGCCCTCCACTTT
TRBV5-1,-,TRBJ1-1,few,CASSPTVEKGEAFF,TGCGCCAGCAGCCCTACCGTCGAGAAGGGGGAGGCTTTCTTT
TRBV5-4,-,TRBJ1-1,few,CASSGGGGMHTEAFF,TGTGCCAGCAGCGGAGGGGGGGGAATGCACACTGAAGCTTTCTTT
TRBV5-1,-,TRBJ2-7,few,CASSFMPGPYEQYF,TGCGCCAGCAGCTTTATGCCAGGCCCGTACGAGCAGTACTTC
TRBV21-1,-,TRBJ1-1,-,CASFQWGGNTEAFF,TGTGCCAGCTTTCAATGGGGGGGGAACACTGAAGCTTTCTTT
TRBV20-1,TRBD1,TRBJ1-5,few,CSADRDFAQHF,TGCAGTGCTGACAGGGACTTTGCCCAGCATTTT
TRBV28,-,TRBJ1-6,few,CASTGGSSPLHF,TGTGCCAGCACAGGAGGTTCTTCACCCCTCCACTTT
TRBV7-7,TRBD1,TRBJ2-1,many,CASSLREGGQGTSEQFF,TGTGCCAGCAGCTTGAGAGAGGGGGGACAGGGAACGAGTGAGCAGTTCTTC
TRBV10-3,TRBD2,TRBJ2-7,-,CAISVTSGPYEQYF,TGTGCCATCAGTGTCACTAGCGGCCCTTACGAGCAGTACTTC
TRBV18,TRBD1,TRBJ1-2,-,CASSPGTGGLDGYTF,TGTGCCAGCTCACCCGGGACAGGAGGGTTGGACGGCTACACCTTC
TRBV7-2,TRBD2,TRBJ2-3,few,CASSFGGRSGSLDTQYF,TGTGCCAGCAGCTTCGGGGGAAGAAGCGGGAGCCTAGATACGCAGTATTTT
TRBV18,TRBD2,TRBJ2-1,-,CASVPGLSYNEQFF,TGTGCCAGCGTACCGGGACTATCGTACAATGAGCAGTTCTTC